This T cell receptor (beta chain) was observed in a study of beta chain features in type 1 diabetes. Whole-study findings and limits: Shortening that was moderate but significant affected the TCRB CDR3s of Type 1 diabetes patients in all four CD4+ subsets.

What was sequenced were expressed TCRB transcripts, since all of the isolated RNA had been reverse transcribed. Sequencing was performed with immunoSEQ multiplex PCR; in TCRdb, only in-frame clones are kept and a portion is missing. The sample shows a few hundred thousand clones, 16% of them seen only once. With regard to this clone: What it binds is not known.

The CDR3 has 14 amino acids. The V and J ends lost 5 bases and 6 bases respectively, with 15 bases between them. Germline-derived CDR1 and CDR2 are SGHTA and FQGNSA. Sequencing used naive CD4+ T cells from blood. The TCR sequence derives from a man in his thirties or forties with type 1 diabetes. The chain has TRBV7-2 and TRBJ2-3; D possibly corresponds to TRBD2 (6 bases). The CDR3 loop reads CASSLRTNTDTQYF. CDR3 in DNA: TGTGCCAGCAGCCTTAGGACTAACACGGATACGCAGTATTTT.